These 14 T cell receptor beta chains came from one sample sequenced in a study of PD-1 blockade in classical Hodgkin lymphoma. Time point noted: cycle 4 day 1 (C4D1), after 5 to 7 weeks of nivolumab. The patients all showed relapse after autologous stem cell transplantation, while their brentuximab vedotin exposure varied. Sequencing used immunoSEQ multiplex PCR; TCRdb keeps in-frame clones, though not all of them. The repertoire holds about 110,000 clones, with approximately 89% as singletons. Source: peripheral blood mononuclear cells (PBMCs), taken before the fourth cycle of nivolumab. Receptors were obtained from a human donor with classical Hodgkin lymphoma.

The rearrangement uses TRBV28 and TRBJ1-1; D might be TRBD1 (5 bases). Trimming stripped 5 bases from V and 4 bases from J, with 14 bases between. Germline V gives CDR1 MDHEN, CDR2 SYDVKM. The CDR3 totals 14 residues. For the CDR3, the DNA is TGTGCCAGCAGTACCCTTTATGGGGGCACTGAAGCTTTCTTT. This gives the protein CASSTLYGGTEAFF.

A few counts support this clone. V gene TRBV5-1 combines with J gene TRBJ2-3; 10 nucleotides align to TRBD2. CDR1 is SGHRS, CDR2 YFSETQ, per germline. With 5 bases clipped from V and 1 base from J, the junction kept 13 bases outside the gene matches. This CDR3 region has 18 residues. CDR3 amino acids: CASRRRASGSLGTDTQYF. CDR3 coding DNA: TGCGCCAGCAGACGACGGGCTAGCGGGAGCCTAGGCACAGATACGCAGTATTTT.

The chain combines TRBV7-2 with TRBJ1-3; no definite D call. This CDR3 is built from 15 residues. Trimming stripped 0 bases from V and 0 bases from J, with 6 bases between. Germline CDR1 is SGHTA and CDR2 is FQGNSA. DNA for the CDR3: TGTGCCAGCAGCTTAGCGACGGGCTCTGGAAACACCATATATTTT. It encodes CASSLATGSGNTIYF.

The chain has TRBV27 and TRBJ2-5; D is unresolved. Trimming removed 6 bases from V and 5 bases from J, with 16 bases in between. Per the germline V gene, CDR1 is MNHEY and CDR2 is SMNVEV (reference sequence). This CDR3 comprises 14 residues. The CDR3 loop reads CASRISSRAETQYF. CDR3 nucleotides: TGTGCCAGCAGGATTTCTAGTCGGGCGGAGACCCAGTACTTC.

The V call is TRBV6-1, the J call TRBJ2-7; D ambiguous. The CDR3 length is 13 residues. The V gene lost 7 bases and the J gene lost 2 bases, with 12 bases spanning the gap. Germline V gene data show CDR1 as MNHNS and CDR2 as SASEGT. CDR3 coding DNA: TGTGCCAGCACCAGGACGCGACCCTACGAGCAGTACTTC. This sequence encodes CASTRTRPYEQYF.

The rearrangement joins TRBV7-2 to TRBJ1-2; possibly TRBD1 for D (5 bases). Trimming stripped 5 bases from V and 0 bases from J, with 7 bases between. The CDR3 is 13 amino acids. Germline CDR1 reads SGHTA; CDR2 reads FQGNSA. CDR3 amino acids: CASSPDTNYGYTF. In DNA, the CDR3 is TGTGCCAGCAGCCCGGACACTAACTATGGCTACACCTTC.

The V call is TRBV4-1, the J call TRBJ1-2; no definite D call. This CDR3 contains 14 residues. Germline loops: CDR1 MGHRA, CDR2 YSYEKL. V was shortened by 4 bases and J by 8 bases, with 17 bases between the two germline ends. CDR3 nucleotides: TGCGCCAGCAGCCTTTTGGTTGGGCAGGAGGGCTACACCTTC. As protein: CASSLLVGQEGYTF.

The rearrangement uses TRBV5-6 and TRBJ2-7; D call uncertain. Germline V CDR1 and CDR2: SGHDT, YYEEEE. The CDR3 extends over 15 amino acids. Trimming stripped 0 bases from V and 3 bases from J, with 13 bases between. CDR3 bases: TGTGCCAGCAGCTTGGATCGGCGCGGAGACTACGAGCAGTACTTC. It translates to CASSLDRRGDYEQYF. Full variable domain (missing parts from reference TRBV5-6 and TRBJ2-7): DAGVTQSPTHLIKTRGQQVTLRCSPKSGHDTVSWYQQALGQGPQFIFQYYEEEERQRGNFPDRFSGHQFPNYSSELNVNALLLGDSALYLCASSLDRRGDYEQYFGPGTRLTVT.

The chain recombines TRBV19 with TRBJ2-3, with 7 bases lining up with TRBD2. The V segment lost 7 bases and the J segment 1 base; nucleotides outside the gene matches: 8. CDR3 length: 15 residues. Per the germline V gene, CDR1 is LNHDA and CDR2 is SQIVND (reference sequence). DNA of the CDR3: TGTGCCAGTACGGAGGGAGGGAGTGGCACAGATACGCAGTATTTT. Translated, it gives CASTEGGSGTDTQYF.

The CDR3 region has the DNA TGTGCCAGTAGTATTCTGGGGGGACGTAGCTCCTACAATGAGCAGTTCTTC. Translation: CASSILGGRSSYNEQFF. V usage is TRBV19 and J usage is TRBJ2-1, with a weak D call TRBD2 (6 bases). V was trimmed by 3 bases and J by 0 bases, leaving 15 bases between them. Germline V gives CDR1 LNHDA, CDR2 SQIVND (reference sequence). The CDR3 totals 17 residues. Looking up the rest from reference TRBV19 and TRBJ2-1 gives the full variable domain: DGGITQSPKYLFRKEGQNVTLSCEQNLNHDAMYWYRQDPGQGLRLIYYSQIVNDFQKGDIAEGYSVSREKKESFPLTVTSAQKNPTAFYLCASSILGGRSSYNEQFFGPGTRLTVL.

This clone was picked up one time. The V and J genes are TRBV18 and TRBJ1-2; possibly TRBD1 for D (5 bases). Deletions cut 5 bases from V and 3 bases from J, with 13 bases between. The CDR3 loop spans 14 amino acids. Germline values: CDR1 KGHSH, CDR2 LQKENI. The CDR3 DNA follows: TGTGCCAGCTCATACGGGACCGAACACTATGGCTACACCTTC. Translated, it gives CASSYGTEHYGYTF.

This rearrangement joins TRBV7-9 to TRBJ1-1, with D uncertain. Germline-derived CDR1 and CDR2 are SEHNR and FQNEAQ (reference sequence). Trimming pared 1 base from V and 5 bases from J, leaving 20 bases between. The CDR3 contains 17 residues. The CDR3 loop is CASSLVSPFQTGTEAFF. The DNA for the CDR3 is TGTGCCAGCAGCTTAGTTTCCCCCTTCCAGACGGGTACTGAAGCTTTCTTT.

CDR3 DNA sequence: TGTGCCAGCAGCTTAGTTGGGTTGGCTAGCGGGGACAATGAGCAGTTCTTC. Its translation: CASSLVGLASGDNEQFF. This sequence joins TRBV7-2 and TRBJ2-1; TRBD2 matches 9 bases. Germline V CDR1 and CDR2: SGHTA, FQGNSA. V shed 1 base, J shed 5 bases, and the junction held 9 bases outside the gene matches. This CDR3 region has 17 residues.

The rearrangement joins TRBV7-9 to TRBJ1-1, with D hard to call. There are 14 residues in the CDR3. In germline, CDR1 is SEHNR, CDR2 FQNEAQ (reference sequence). The V end lost 7 bases, the J end lost 0 bases, and 12 bases lay between the germline ends. The CDR3 DNA reads TGTGCCAGCACCAGCGGCCTAATGAACACTGAAGCTTTCTTT. It encodes CASTSGLMNTEAFF.